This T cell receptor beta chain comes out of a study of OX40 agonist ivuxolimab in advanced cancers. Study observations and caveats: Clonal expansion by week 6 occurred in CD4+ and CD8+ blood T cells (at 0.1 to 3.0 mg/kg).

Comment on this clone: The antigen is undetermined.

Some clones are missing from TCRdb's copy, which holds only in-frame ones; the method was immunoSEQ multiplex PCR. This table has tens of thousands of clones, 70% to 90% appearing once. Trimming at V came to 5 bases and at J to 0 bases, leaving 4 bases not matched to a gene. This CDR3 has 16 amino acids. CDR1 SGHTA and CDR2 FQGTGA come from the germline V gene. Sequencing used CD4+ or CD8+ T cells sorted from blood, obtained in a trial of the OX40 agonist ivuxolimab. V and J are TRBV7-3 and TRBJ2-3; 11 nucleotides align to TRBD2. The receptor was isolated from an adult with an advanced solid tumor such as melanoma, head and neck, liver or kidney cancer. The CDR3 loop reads CASSGGTSGSTDTQYF. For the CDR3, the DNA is TGTGCCAGCAGCGGGGGGACTAGCGGCAGCACAGATACGCAGTATTTT.